A single sample gave rise to the 29 T cell receptor beta chains below, sequenced in a study (dated by TCRdb to 2015 to 2017). Preparation of the library involved 5' RACE. Instrument on record: Illumina MiSeq. The public reads were quality trimmed at Q25 with fastp and then assembled into clones with MiXCR by TCRdb, keeping productive beta chains. Rows merge per CDR3 protein into single entries with the most common DNA and genes. The sample contains about 34,000 distinct CDR3 sequences, approximately 27% of them found a single time. The top ten constitute 3.5% to 4% of the sample. The sequencing input was naive CD4+ T cells sorted from a lymph node. What the cell subset or site label conveys for this sample: naive CD4+ T cells, CD4+CD45RA+CD25-. These receptors were obtained from a female donor with breast cancer.

This clonotype was counted a few times. The chain couples TRBV4-2 to TRBJ1-2; D perhaps matches TRBD1 (5 bases). V was shortened by 5 bases and J by 7 bases, with 11 bases between the two germline ends. Per the germline V gene, CDR1 is LGHNA and CDR2 is YNFKEQ. This CDR3 has 12 residues. CDR3: CASSEGTGGYTF. As DNA, the CDR3 is TGTGCCAGCAGCGAGGGGACGGGTGGCTACACCTTC.

V and J are TRBV7-8 and TRBJ1-3, with 7 bases aligning to TRBD1. In germline, CDR1 is SGHVS, CDR2 FQNEAQ. The CDR3 runs to 17 residues. Trimming removed 1 base from V and 0 bases from J; junction bases left unmatched: 6. The CDR3 is CASSLDRGPISGNTIYF. CDR3 nucleotides: TGTGCCAGCAGCTTAGACAGGGGCCCTATCTCTGGAAACACCATATATTTT.

The CDR3 protein is CASSTISVVDTQYF. The CDR3 DNA sequence: TGTGCCAGCAGCACTATATCAGTAGTAGATACGCAGTATTTT. V gene TRBV27 combines with J gene TRBJ2-3; D is unclear. Per germline, CDR1 MNHEY and CDR2 SMNVEV (reference sequence). This CDR3 spans 14 amino acids. Trimming cost V 6 bases and J 5 bases, with 15 bases left between them.

In its sample, this clonotype is medium-sized. CDR3 region: CASSVSGLAGQETQYF. The CDR3 DNA reads as TGTGCCAGCAGCGTATCGGGACTAGCGGGACAAGAGACCCAGTACTTC. The chain carries TRBV9 and TRBJ2-5; TRBD2 matches at 13 bases. This CDR3 region has 16 residues. CDR1 and CDR2 (germline): SGDLS, YYNGEE. The V segment lost 1 base and the J segment 2 bases; nucleotides outside the gene matches: 2. Looking up the rest from reference TRBV9 and TRBJ2-5 gives the full variable domain: DSGVTQTPKHLITATGQRVTLRCSPRSGDLSVYWYQQSLDQGLQFLIQYYNGEERAKGNILERFSAQQFPDLHSELNLSSLELGDSALYFCASSVSGLAGQETQYFGPGTRLLVL.

This clonotype was found once. The V gene is TRBV4-1, the J gene TRBJ2-1, with D perhaps matching TRBD2 (7 bases). V was trimmed by 1 base and J by 8 bases, leaving 15 bases between them. CDR1 is MGHRA and CDR2 is YSYEKL in the germline V gene. The CDR3 runs to 15 residues. For the CDR3, the DNA is TGCGCCAGCAGCCAAGGGTGGGGGGGCAGAGATGAGCAGTTCTTC. This codes for CASSQGWGGRDEQFF.

Within the sample, this clonotype is medium-sized. The chain links TRBV20-1 to TRBJ2-2, with 9 bases aligning to TRBD2. Germline CDR1 is DFQATT and CDR2 is SNEGSKA (reference sequence). The CDR3 has 15 amino acids. The junction had 7 bases not matched to a gene; V was cut back by 1 base and J by 7 bases. Here the CDR3 DNA reads TGCAGTGCTAGAGGGCAGCGGGGGGACGTCGGGGAGCTGTTTTTT. Amino acid sequence: CSARGQRGDVGELFF.

This clonotype appeared a few times. The rearrangement links TRBV5-5 to TRBJ1-5; the D is unclear. V lost 4 bases, J lost 4 bases, and 15 bases lay in between. CDR1 is SGHKS and CDR2 is YYEKEE in the germline V gene (reference sequence). The CDR3 runs 15 residues. For the CDR3, the DNA is TGTGCCAGCAGCCTTACCCTGGGGTCTAATCAGCCCCAGCATTTT. Amino acids: CASSLTLGSNQPQHF.

V is TRBV9 and J is TRBJ2-3; D is ambiguous. V was shortened by 6 bases and J by 4 bases, with 12 bases between the two germline ends. Germline values: CDR1 SGDLS, CDR2 YYNGEE. There are 13 residues in the CDR3. CDR3 nucleotide sequence: TGTGCCAGCAACCCAGATGTCCCAGATACGCAGTATTTT. Protein: CASNPDVPDTQYF.

This chain links TRBV7-2 with TRBJ2-6, with 7 bases lining up with TRBD2. Germline assignment: CDR1 SGHTA and CDR2 FQGNSA. The CDR3 contains 15 residues. V was pared by 0 bases and J by 12 bases, with 8 bases of the junction left unmatched. The CDR3 sequence: CASSLAAGRAVVLTF. In nucleotides, the CDR3 is TGTGCCAGCAGCTTAGCGGCAGGGAGGGCTGTCGTCCTGACTTTC.

This clonotype was observed a handful of times. This sequence joins TRBV28 and TRBJ2-7, with 10 bases identical to TRBD1. Losses at the gene ends were 5 bases for V and 5 bases for J; bases not matched to a gene: 9. Germline V gene lookup returns CDR1 MDHEN and CDR2 SYDVKM. The CDR3 extends over 15 amino acids. The CDR3 DNA reads as TGTGCCAGCAGTACCCCGACAGGGGGCCTTAACGAGCAGTACTTC. Translation: CASSTPTGGLNEQYF.

This clonotype showed up many times. V is TRBV20-1 and J is TRBJ1-5; possibly TRBD1 for D (5 bases). CDR3 length: 15 amino acids. V gave up 3 bases and J gave up 9 bases, with 21 bases separating them. The germline CDR1 and CDR2 sequences are DFQATT and SNEGSKA (reference sequence). CDR3 loop: CSASPALTVAGPQHF. The CDR3 DNA reads TGCAGTGCTAGTCCGGCCCTGACAGTAGCAGGGCCCCAGCATTTT.

As regards this clonotype: No conserved phenylalanine or tryptophan is present at the end of the CDR3, so a read error is the likely explanation. The chain's CDR3 is CASSPETDTQYI. The CDR3 bases are TGTGCCAGCAGCCCCGAGACAGATACGCAGTATATT. The genes are TRBV7-9 and TRBJ2-3; D remains ambiguous. V shed 5 bases and J shed 3 bases, with 6 bases lying between them. Germline V gives CDR1 SEHNR, CDR2 FQNEAQ (reference sequence). The CDR3 is 12 residues long.

This clonotype was observed at least ten times. The CDR3 sequence: CAISGRRDRGRTGELFF. The DNA of the CDR3 is TGTGCCATCAGTGGTCGACGGGACAGGGGTCGCACCGGGGAGCTGTTTTTT. This chain links TRBV10-3 with TRBJ2-2; 10 bases align to TRBD1. The CDR3 is 17 residues long. V lost 4 bases, J lost 4 bases, and 9 bases stayed unmatched. Germline V gene data show CDR1 as ENHRY and CDR2 as SYGVKD.

The gene calls are TRBV7-2 and TRBJ2-7, with D unresolved. Germline assignment: CDR1 SGHTA and CDR2 FQGNSA. This CDR3 is 13 amino acids long. Trimming left V 5 bases short and J 2 bases short, with 10 bases between. CDR3 DNA sequence: TGTGCCAGCAGCACCAGACGGACCTACGAGCAGTACTTC. Its translation: CASSTRRTYEQYF. Supplemented by reference TRBV7-2 and TRBJ2-7, the full variable domain reads GAGVSQSPSNKVTEKGKDVELRCDPISGHTALYWYRQSLGQGLEFLIYFQGNSAPDKSGLPSDRFSAERTGGSVSTLTIQRTQQEDSAVYLCASSTRRTYEQYFGPGTRLTVT.

This clonotype was seen more than once but under ten times. The chain joins TRBV11-2 to TRBJ2-1; 8 bases map to TRBD2. CDR3 length: 14 amino acids. The trim removed 1 base at V and 7 bases at J, leaving 3 bases unmatched. Germline assignment: CDR1 SGHAT and CDR2 FQNNGV. The CDR3 DNA reads TGTGCCAGCAGCTTAGCGGGAGGGCGGAATGAGCAGTTCTTC. Translation gives CASSLAGGRNEQFF.

J is TRBJ1-2 and V is TRBV20-1; D perhaps matches TRBD1 (6 bases). Deletions cut 0 bases from V and 8 bases from J, with 16 bases between. Per germline, CDR1 DFQATT and CDR2 SNEGSKA (reference sequence). This CDR3 contains 14 residues. DNA for the CDR3: TGCAGTGCTAGAGATTTTAGGGGGGCGTCAGGCTACACCTTC. Its translation is CSARDFRGASGYTF.

This clonotype was counted a few times. The rearrangement uses TRBV4-1 and TRBJ1-2, with D uncertain. Germline CDR1 and CDR2: MGHRA and YSYEKL. V was trimmed by 4 bases and J by 3 bases, leaving 12 bases between them. This CDR3 contains 14 residues. The CDR3 DNA follows: TGCGCCAGCAGCCTTAGTACGGTCGACTATGGCTACACCTTC. This translates into CASSLSTVDYGYTF.

The rearrangement links TRBV7-2 to TRBJ2-3, with D unclear. CDR1 SGHTA and CDR2 FQGNSA come from the germline V gene. With 2 bases removed from V and 3 bases from J, the gap between germline ends came to 12 bases. The CDR3 sequence is 15 residues long. The CDR3 loop reads CASSLLYGGTDTQYF. The CDR3 bases are TGTGCCAGCAGCTTACTGTATGGCGGAACAGATACGCAGTATTTT. The full variable domain, completed using reference TRBV7-2 and TRBJ2-3, is GAGVSQSPSNKVTEKGKDVELRCDPISGHTALYWYRQSLGQGLEFLIYFQGNSAPDKSGLPSDRFSAERTGGSVSTLTIQRTQQEDSAVYLCASSLLYGGTDTQYFGPGTRLTVL.

The gene calls are TRBV7-2 and TRBJ1-3; D call uncertain. Germline V gene data show CDR1 as SGHTA and CDR2 as FQGNSA. V lost 5 bases to trimming and J lost 0 bases, with 11 bases between them. The CDR3 loop spans 15 amino acids. The CDR3 sequence: CASSQYLSSGNTIYF. Written as DNA, the CDR3 is TGTGCCAGCAGCCAGTACCTATCCTCTGGAAACACCATATATTTT.

Ten or more counts support this clonotype. This sequence joins TRBV7-6 and TRBJ2-7; perhaps TRBD1 as D (5 bases). Germline CDR1 is SGHVS and CDR2 is FNYEAQ. V lost 3 bases and J 3 bases, leaving 24 bases between the germline ends. CDR3 length: 18 amino acids. The CDR3 DNA sequence: TGTGCCAGCAGCTTGACCGTGGAGAAGGACACTTCCAACTACGAGCAGTACTTC. Translation gives CASSLTVEKDTSNYEQYF.

The table lists this clonotype with many counts. The chain joins TRBV10-3 to TRBJ1-5, with 12 positions matching TRBD1. CDR1 ENHRY and CDR2 SYGVKD come from the germline V gene. The CDR3 consists of 17 residues. V dropped 6 bases and J dropped 1; count of bases not matched to a gene: 7. CDR3 nucleotide sequence: TGTGCCATCAGCGGGACAGGGGGCAGTGGGAGCAATCAGCCCCAGCATTTT. Translating gives CAISGTGGSGSNQPQHF.

In this sample, this clonotype is medium-sized (0.01 to 0.1%). The V call is TRBV20-1, the J call TRBJ2-1, with D hard to call. Trimming took off 6 bases at V and 3 bases at J, with 15 bases between the two ends. The CDR3 spans 14 residues. The germline gives CDR1 DFQATT, CDR2 SNEGSKA (reference sequence). The CDR3 nucleotides are TGCAGTGCCCGAGGAGCCTCGGACTACAATGAGCAGTTCTTC. Protein: CSARGASDYNEQFF.

A few counts support this clonotype. V usage is TRBV4-2 and J usage is TRBJ1-2; D is undetermined. CDR3 size: 16 residues. V was cut by 1 base and J by 4 bases, with 16 bases left in between. Germline V gene lookup returns CDR1 LGHNA and CDR2 YNFKEQ. The CDR3 DNA reads as TGTGCCAGCAGCCAAGTTTTTGTTGCGGAGACCTATGGCTACACCTTC. Translating gives CASSQVFVAETYGYTF.

This clonotype is judged medium-sized. The CDR3, as DNA: TGTGCCAGCAGCGGACAGGGGGCCTACAATGAGCAGTTCTTC. Protein product: CASSGQGAYNEQFF. The V gene is TRBV6-6, the J gene TRBJ2-1; 10 bases are a match to TRBD1. The CDR3 is 14 amino acids. After removal of 6 bases from V and 2 bases from J, the junction contained 1 base not matched to a gene. Germline CDR1 MNHNY, CDR2 SVGAGI (reference sequence).

With regard to this clonotype: A read error may be the cause here, since a much bigger clone is one base away. V usage is TRBV12-3 or TRBV12-4 and J usage is TRBJ2-7, with 7 bases that match TRBD1. Trimming cost V 3 bases and J 7 bases; bases outside gene matches: 9. The CDR3 contains 14 residues. CDR3 residues: CASSFRDRHNEQYF. The CDR3 DNA follows: TGTGCCAGCAGTTTTAGGGACAGACACAATGAGCAGTACTTC.

This clonotype came up many times. The chain combines TRBV4-1 with TRBJ2-2; D unresolved. Germline CDR1 MGHRA, CDR2 YSYEKL. V was cut by 2 bases and J by 7 bases, with 17 bases left in between. The CDR3 has 16 residues. CDR3 sequence reads: CASSQLDLVSFGELFF. CDR3 DNA: TGCGCCAGCAGCCAACTGGATTTAGTTTCCTTCGGGGAGCTGTTTTTT.

Concerning this clonotype itself: Since a much larger clone is just one base distant, this may be a read error. V is TRBV4-3 and J is TRBJ2-7; D may be TRBD2 (6 bases). There are 14 residues in the CDR3. Germline V gives CDR1 LGHNA, CDR2 YSLEER. Trimming left V 1 base short and J 2 bases short, with 9 bases between. DNA of the CDR3: TGCGCCAGCAGCCAAGTTACGGGAGCCTACGAGCAGTACTTC. It yields the protein CASSQVTGAYEQYF.

This clonotype was recorded only once. The chain has TRBV19 and TRBJ2-1; D call uncertain. The CDR3 runs to 13 residues. Trimming cost V 2 bases and J 4 bases, with 6 bases left between them. Germline CDR1 reads LNHDA; CDR2 reads SQIVND (reference sequence). The CDR3 coding sequence is TGTGCCAGTAGTATATCAGAGTACAATGAGCAGTTCTTC. Translating it yields CASSISEYNEQFF. Variable domain in full (rest from reference TRBV19 and TRBJ2-1): DGGITQSPKYLFRKEGQNVTLSCEQNLNHDAMYWYRQDPGQGLRLIYYSQIVNDFQKGDIAEGYSVSREKKESFPLTVTSAQKNPTAFYLCASSISEYNEQFFGPGTRLTVL.

The chain has TRBV7-2 and TRBJ2-7, with a possible D match to TRBD1 (5 bases). V dropped 1 base and J dropped 2 bases, with 12 bases sitting between them. This CDR3 region has 15 residues. In germline, CDR1 is SGHTA, CDR2 FQGNSA. The CDR3: CASSLVPTVAYEQYF. The CDR3 region has the DNA TGTGCCAGCAGCTTAGTCCCGACAGTTGCCTACGAGCAGTACTTC.